These 20 T cell receptor beta chains originate from one sample sequenced in a study of identical twins. TCRdb recomputed calls from the 5' RACE reads with MiXCR, one row per CDR3 protein. This sample has about 340,000 distinct CDR3 sequences; about 12% occur once, and the top ten carry 7.2%. These data were likewise used in another study, on yellow fever vaccine responses in identical twins.

The sequencing input was CD8+ T cells sorted from blood. The receptors derive from a woman aged 18-30 years in good health.

In this sample, this clonotype turned up a few times. The chain uses TRBV9 and TRBJ2-5; no definite D call. The germline V gene has CDR1 SGDLS and CDR2 YYNGEE. Trimming removed 3 bases at V and 5 bases at J, with 8 bases between. This CDR3 is 12 amino acids long. Here the CDR3 DNA reads TGTGCCAGCAGCGGGGCCGAGGAGACCCAGTACTTC. Its translation: CASSGAEETQYF.

This clonotype came up a few times. The chain links TRBV5-1 to TRBJ2-1; D unclear. The CDR3 length is 15 residues. V lost 2 bases, J lost 3 bases, and 12 bases lay in between. Germline V lookup: CDR1 SGHRS, CDR2 YFSETQ. The CDR3 loop is CASSFFEGIYNEQFF. The DNA of the CDR3 is TGCGCCAGCAGCTTTTTCGAAGGTATCTACAATGAGCAGTTCTTC.

The rearrangement joins TRBV10-2 to TRBJ2-7; TRBD1 matches 12 bases. CDR1 is WSHSY and CDR2 is SAAADI in the germline V gene. The CDR3 totals 16 residues. J gave up 5 bases and V 7 bases, and 12 bases lay outside the gene matches. CDR3 nucleotide sequence: TGCGCCAGCACGCTCGGGGACAGGGGGCGCCCGGACGAGCAGTACGTC. Translation gives CASTLGDRGRPDEQYV.

The chain joins TRBV6-6 to TRBJ1-1, with D unclear. Trimming stripped 2 bases from V and 4 bases from J, with 5 bases between. Germline loops: CDR1 MNHNY, CDR2 SVGAGI (reference sequence). This CDR3 has 12 residues. DNA for the CDR3: TGTGCCAGCAGTTACGCGATCACTGAAGCTTTCTTT. Its translation: CASSYAITEAFF.

This clonotype showed up just a few times. V and J are TRBV10-3 and TRBJ1-1; D is perhaps TRBD1 (6 bases). The CDR3 is made up of 17 amino acids. The V gene's germline CDR1 is ENHRY and CDR2 SYGVKD. Trimming cost V 1 base and J 4 bases, with 19 bases left between them. For the CDR3, the DNA is TGTGCCATCAGTGAGTACGGTTTAGGAGGGGGTTTCACTGAAGCTTTCTTT. Protein product: CAISEYGLGGGFTEAFF.

This clonotype was picked up a small number of times. This chain uses TRBV15 with TRBJ2-2, with a tentative D call TRBD2 (5 bases). Germline V gene lookup returns CDR1 LNHNV and CDR2 YYDKDF (reference sequence). V lost 0 bases, J lost 3 bases, and 5 bases lay in between. The CDR3 runs to 14 residues. The CDR3 is CATSRDGDTGELFF. For the CDR3, the DNA is TGTGCCACCAGCAGAGACGGGGACACCGGGGAGCTGTTTTTT.

The CDR3 loop reads CASSLDNSEAFF. CDR3 in DNA: TGTGCCAGCAGCTTAGACAACTCTGAAGCTTTCTTT. V gene TRBV13 combines with J gene TRBJ1-1; D remains unclear. The germline CDR1 and CDR2 sequences are PRHDT and FYEKMQ (reference sequence). The CDR3 is 12 amino acids. V gave up 1 base and J gave up 6 bases, with 6 bases separating them.

In this sample, this clonotype turned up many times. The V and J genes are TRBV10-3 and TRBJ2-3; 14 nucleotides line up with TRBD2. V lost 5 bases to trimming and J lost 0 bases; unmatched junction nucleotides: 4. CDR1 is ENHRY, CDR2 SYGVKD, per germline. The CDR3 sequence is 17 residues long. The CDR3 nucleotides are TGTGCCATCAGTACCCGACTAGCGGGGGGGAGCACAGATACGCAGTATTTT. It encodes CAISTRLAGGSTDTQYF.

A few counts support this clonotype. The gene calls are TRBV4-1 and TRBJ2-5; no reliable D call. V lost 4 bases to trimming and J lost 2 bases, with 8 bases between them. Germline V gives CDR1 MGHRA, CDR2 YSYEKL. CDR3 length: 13 residues. CDR3: CASSPEEQETQYF. Here the CDR3 DNA reads TGCGCCAGCAGCCCTGAGGAGCAAGAGACCCAGTACTTC.

This chain uses TRBV7-9 with TRBJ2-5; 8 bases fit TRBD2. Unmatched junction bases numbered 5, after V lost 5 bases and J lost 3 bases. Germline values: CDR1 SEHNR, CDR2 FQNEAQ (reference sequence). The length of the CDR3 is 14 residues. CDR3 sequence reads: CASSLGGVEETQYF. DNA for the CDR3: TGTGCCAGCAGCCTCGGGGGGGTCGAAGAGACCCAGTACTTC.

Only a few counts were recorded for this clonotype. It may be a read error: a sequence one base away is much more abundant. The genes are TRBV7-9 and TRBJ1-1; D remains ambiguous. V lost 5 bases and J lost 1, with 2 bases in between. CDR3 length equals 11 residues. The germline V gene has CDR1 SEHNR and CDR2 FQNEAQ (reference sequence). CDR3 coding DNA: TGTGCCAGCAGCAAGAACACTGAAGCTTTCTTT. This codes for CASSKNTEAFF.

This clonotype was seen a handful of times. The chain is built from TRBV9 and TRBJ2-2, with 11 positions matching TRBD2. Per the germline V gene, CDR1 is SGDLS and CDR2 is YYNGEE. The CDR3 covers 17 residues. The trim removed 6 bases at V and 4 bases at J, leaving 11 bases unmatched. CDR3 loop: CASTTSGTILGTGELFF. The DNA for the CDR3 is TGTGCCAGCACGACTAGCGGGACCATCCTCGGCACCGGGGAGCTGTTTTTT.

This chain connects TRBV9 to TRBJ2-7; D ambiguous. The CDR3 sequence is 15 residues long. Germline CDR1 SGDLS, CDR2 YYNGEE. The V end was cut by 0 bases, the J end by 0 bases, with 10 bases between. The CDR3 coding sequence is TGTGCCAGCAGCGTAGAGGGAACTCCCTCCTACGAGCAGTACTTC. The encoded protein is CASSVEGTPSYEQYF. Using reference TRBV9 and TRBJ2-7 for the parts outside the CDR3, the full variable domain is DSGVTQTPKHLITATGQRVTLRCSPRSGDLSVYWYQQSLDQGLQFLIQYYNGEERAKGNILERFSAQQFPDLHSELNLSSLELGDSALYFCASSVEGTPSYEQYFGPGTRLTVT.

There are many counts of this clonotype. V usage is TRBV28 and J usage is TRBJ1-4, with 8 bases matching TRBD1. The germline CDR1 and CDR2 sequences are MDHEN and SYDVKM. Trimming at V came to 5 bases and at J to 8 bases, leaving 10 bases not matched to a gene. The CDR3 is 15 amino acids. CDR3 amino acids: CASSPDRGWGEKLFF. CDR3 DNA sequence: TGTGCCAGCAGTCCCGACAGGGGTTGGGGGGAAAAACTGTTTTTT.

The chain couples TRBV20-1 to TRBJ1-1; no clear D. Trimming pared 1 base from V and 1 base from J, leaving 4 bases between. The CDR3 extends over 12 amino acids. Germline assignment: CDR1 DFQATT and CDR2 SNEGSKA (reference sequence). This chain's CDR3 is CSARAGNTEAFF. The CDR3 DNA reads as TGCAGTGCTAGAGCAGGGAACACTGAAGCTTTCTTT.

In its sample, this clonotype was seen a few times. This chain joins TRBV27 and TRBJ2-3, with D maybe TRBD1 (5 bases). The V end lost 3 bases, the J end lost 4 bases, and 14 bases lay between the germline ends. This CDR3 region has 15 residues. Germline CDR1 is MNHEY and CDR2 is SMNVEV (reference sequence). CDR3 bases: TGTGCCAGCAGTTTGGAAGTGGGGCCCCCAGATACGCAGTATTTT. Amino acid sequence: CASSLEVGPPDTQYF.

This clonotype has just a few counts. CDR3 nucleotide sequence: TGTGCCAGCAGTTTAGAGGGACAACACTACGAGCAGTACTTC. Translation gives CASSLEGQHYEQYF. This chain joins TRBV12-3 or TRBV12-4 and TRBJ2-7; perhaps TRBD1 as D (6 bases). CDR3 length: 14 residues. Trimming cost V 1 base and J 3 bases, with 10 bases left between them.

CDR3 loop: CASSYSGSGELFF. CDR3 DNA: TGTGCCAGCAGTTACTCGGGCTCCGGGGAGCTGTTTTTT. This chain uses TRBV6-5 with TRBJ2-2; D gene unclear. Germline assignment: CDR1 MNHEY and CDR2 SVGAGI. This CDR3 has 13 amino acids. Between the trimmed V and J ends, which lost 0 bases and 6 bases, there was a span of 5 bases.

This clonotype was observed at least ten times. V gene TRBV29-1 combines with J gene TRBJ2-1, with 15 nucleotides matching TRBD2. The CDR3 contains 16 residues. Germline values: CDR1 SQVTM, CDR2 ANQGSEA. The V segment lost 3 bases and the J segment 4 bases; nucleotides outside the gene matches: 4. CDR3: CSVEGLAGGLYNEQFF. CDR3 coding DNA: TGCAGCGTTGAGGGACTAGCGGGAGGCCTTTACAATGAGCAGTTCTTC.

The chain recombines TRBV24-1 with TRBJ2-3; D is uncertain. CDR1 and CDR2 (germline): KGHDR, SFDVKD. This CDR3 comprises 13 residues. V was clipped by 5 bases and J by 2 bases, with 7 bases between them. The CDR3 DNA reads TGTGCCACCAGTGCCGTAGACACAGATACGCAGTATTTT. Translated: CATSAVDTDTQYF.